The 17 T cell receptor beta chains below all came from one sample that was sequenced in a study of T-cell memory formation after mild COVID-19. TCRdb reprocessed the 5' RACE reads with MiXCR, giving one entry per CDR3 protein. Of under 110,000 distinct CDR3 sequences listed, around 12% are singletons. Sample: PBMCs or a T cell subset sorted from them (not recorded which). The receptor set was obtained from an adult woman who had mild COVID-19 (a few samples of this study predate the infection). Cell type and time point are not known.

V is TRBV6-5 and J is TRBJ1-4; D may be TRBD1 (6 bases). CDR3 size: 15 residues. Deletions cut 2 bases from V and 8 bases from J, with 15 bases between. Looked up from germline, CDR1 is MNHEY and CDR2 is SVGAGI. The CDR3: CASSYRSQGFEKLFF. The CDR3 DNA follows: TGTGCCAGCAGTTACCGTAGCCAGGGGTTCGAAAAACTGTTTTTT.

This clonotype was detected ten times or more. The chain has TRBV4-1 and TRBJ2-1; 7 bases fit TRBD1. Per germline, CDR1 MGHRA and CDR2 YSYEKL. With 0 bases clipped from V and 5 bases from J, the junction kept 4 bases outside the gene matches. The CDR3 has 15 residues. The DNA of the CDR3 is TGCGCCAGCAGCCAAGACCCGGGACAGCACAATGAGCAGTTCTTC. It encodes CASSQDPGQHNEQFF.

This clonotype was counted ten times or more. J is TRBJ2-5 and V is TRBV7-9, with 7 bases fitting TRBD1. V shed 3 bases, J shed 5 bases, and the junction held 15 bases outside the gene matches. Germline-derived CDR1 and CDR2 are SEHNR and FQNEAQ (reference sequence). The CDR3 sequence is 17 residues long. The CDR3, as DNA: TGTGCCAGCAGCTTCTCGACAGGGCCCTACTTGGGGGAGACCCAGTACTTC. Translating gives CASSFSTGPYLGETQYF.

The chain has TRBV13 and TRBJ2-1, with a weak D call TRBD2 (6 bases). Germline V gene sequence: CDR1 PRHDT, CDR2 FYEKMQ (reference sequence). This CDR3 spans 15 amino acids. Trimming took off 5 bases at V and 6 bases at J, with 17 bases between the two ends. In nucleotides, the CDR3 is TGTGCCAGCAGCGTTCGCGGGACCGAATCCAATGAGCAGTTCTTC. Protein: CASSVRGTESNEQFF.

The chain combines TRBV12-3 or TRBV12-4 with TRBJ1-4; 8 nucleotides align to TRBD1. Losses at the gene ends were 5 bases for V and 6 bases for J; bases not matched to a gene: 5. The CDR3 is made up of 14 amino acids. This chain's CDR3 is CASSTTGADEKLFF. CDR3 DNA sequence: TGTGCCAGCAGTACGACAGGGGCGGATGAAAAACTGTTTTTT.

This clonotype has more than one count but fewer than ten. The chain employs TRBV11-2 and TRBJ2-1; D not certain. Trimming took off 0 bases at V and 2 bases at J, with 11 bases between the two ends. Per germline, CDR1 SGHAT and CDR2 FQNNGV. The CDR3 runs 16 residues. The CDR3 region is CASSLDENRAYNEQFF. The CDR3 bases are TGTGCCAGCAGCTTAGATGAAAACCGGGCCTACAATGAGCAGTTCTTC. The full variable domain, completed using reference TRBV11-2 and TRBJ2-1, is EAGVAQSPRYKIIEKRQSVAFWCNPISGHATLYWYQQILGQGPKLLIQFQNNGVVDDSQLPKDRFSAERLKGVDSTLKIQPAKLEDSAVYLCASSLDENRAYNEQFFGPGTRLTVL.

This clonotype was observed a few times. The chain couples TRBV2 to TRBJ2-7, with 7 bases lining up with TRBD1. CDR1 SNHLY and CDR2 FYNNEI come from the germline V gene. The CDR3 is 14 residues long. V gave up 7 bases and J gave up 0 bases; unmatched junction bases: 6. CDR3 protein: CASIRTGYSYEQYF. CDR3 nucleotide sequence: TGTGCCAGCATACGGACAGGTTACTCCTACGAGCAGTACTTC.

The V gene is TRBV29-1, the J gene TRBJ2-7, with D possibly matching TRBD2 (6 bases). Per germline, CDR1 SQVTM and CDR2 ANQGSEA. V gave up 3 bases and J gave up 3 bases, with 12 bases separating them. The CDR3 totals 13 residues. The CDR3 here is CSVEGTGNYEQYF. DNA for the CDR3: TGCAGCGTTGAGGGGACTGGAAACTACGAGCAGTACTTC.

The CDR3 DNA reads as TGTGCCAGCAGCCCCGGGGACAGGGTTAGCGAGCAGTACTTC. Protein sequence: CASSPGDRVSEQYF. V and J are TRBV9 and TRBJ2-7; 9 bases agree with TRBD1. Germline CDR1 reads SGDLS; CDR2 reads YYNGEE. Trimming cost V 4 bases and J 6 bases; bases outside gene matches: 8. The CDR3 length is 14 residues. The full variable domain, its missing parts supplied by reference TRBV9 and TRBJ2-7, is DSGVTQTPKHLITATGQRVTLRCSPRSGDLSVYWYQQSLDQGLQFLIQYYNGEERAKGNILERFSAQQFPDLHSELNLSSLELGDSALYFCASSPGDRVSEQYFGPGTRLTVT.

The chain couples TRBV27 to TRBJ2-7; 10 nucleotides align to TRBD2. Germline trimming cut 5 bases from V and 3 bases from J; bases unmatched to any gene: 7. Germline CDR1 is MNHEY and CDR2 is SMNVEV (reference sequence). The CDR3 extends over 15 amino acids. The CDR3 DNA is TGTGCCAGCAGTATAGGACTAGCGGATGTCTACGAGCAGTACTTC. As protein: CASSIGLADVYEQYF.

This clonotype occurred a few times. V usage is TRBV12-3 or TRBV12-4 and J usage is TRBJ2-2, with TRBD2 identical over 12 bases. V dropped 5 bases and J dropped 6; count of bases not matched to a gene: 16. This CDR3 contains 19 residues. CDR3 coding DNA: TGTGCCAGCAGTACCACCGGACTAGCGGGGCTCGTGCGTGCCGGGGAGCTGTTTTTT. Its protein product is CASSTTGLAGLVRAGELFF.

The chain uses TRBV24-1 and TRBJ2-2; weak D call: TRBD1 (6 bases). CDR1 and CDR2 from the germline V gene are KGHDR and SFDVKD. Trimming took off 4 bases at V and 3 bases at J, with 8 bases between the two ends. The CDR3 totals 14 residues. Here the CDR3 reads CATSERQDTGELFF. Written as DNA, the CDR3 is TGTGCCACCAGTGAGCGACAGGACACCGGGGAGCTGTTTTTT.

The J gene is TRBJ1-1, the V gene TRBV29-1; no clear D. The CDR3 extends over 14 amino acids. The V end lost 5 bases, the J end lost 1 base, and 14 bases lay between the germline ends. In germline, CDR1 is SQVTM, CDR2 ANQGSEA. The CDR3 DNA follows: TGCAGCGTTCCCCGACATCGGCGGAACACTGAAGCTTTCTTT. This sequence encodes CSVPRHRRNTEAFF.

The CDR3 reads CASSEQRLAGETQYF. For the CDR3, the DNA is TGTGCCAGCAGTGAACAGCGGCTAGCAGGGGAGACCCAGTACTTC. The genes are TRBV6-1 and TRBJ2-5, with D perhaps matching TRBD1 or TRBD2 (5 bases each). Germline V gene sequence: CDR1 MNHNS, CDR2 SASEGT. The V and J ends lost 2 bases and 5 bases respectively, with 15 bases between them. The CDR3 is made up of 15 amino acids.

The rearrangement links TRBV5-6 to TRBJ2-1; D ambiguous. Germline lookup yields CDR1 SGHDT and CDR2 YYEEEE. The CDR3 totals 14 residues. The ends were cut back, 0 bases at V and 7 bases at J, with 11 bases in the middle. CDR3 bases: TGTGCCAGCAGCTTGGCTAGGGATCTGAATGAGCAGTTCTTC. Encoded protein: CASSLARDLNEQFF. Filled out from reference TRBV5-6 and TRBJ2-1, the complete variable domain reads DAGVTQSPTHLIKTRGQQVTLRCSPKSGHDTVSWYQQALGQGPQFIFQYYEEEERQRGNFPDRFSGHQFPNYSSELNVNALLLGDSALYLCASSLARDLNEQFFGPGTRLTVL.

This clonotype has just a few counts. CDR3 nucleotide sequence: TGTGCCAGCAGTTACGGGACAGATCATAATTCACCCCTCCACTTT. Encoded protein: CASSYGTDHNSPLHF. J is TRBJ1-6 and V is TRBV6-5; the match to TRBD1 covers 7 bases. V shed 2 bases and J 5 bases; nucleotides not matched to a gene: 3. There are 15 residues in the CDR3. CDR1 MNHEY and CDR2 SVGAGI come from the germline V gene.

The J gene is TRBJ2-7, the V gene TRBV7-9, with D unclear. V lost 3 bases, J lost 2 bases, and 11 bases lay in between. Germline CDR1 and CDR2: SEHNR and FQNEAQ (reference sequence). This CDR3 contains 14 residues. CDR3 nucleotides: TGTGCCAGCAGCTTCTCCGATAGGACCTACGAGCAGTACTTC. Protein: CASSFSDRTYEQYF.